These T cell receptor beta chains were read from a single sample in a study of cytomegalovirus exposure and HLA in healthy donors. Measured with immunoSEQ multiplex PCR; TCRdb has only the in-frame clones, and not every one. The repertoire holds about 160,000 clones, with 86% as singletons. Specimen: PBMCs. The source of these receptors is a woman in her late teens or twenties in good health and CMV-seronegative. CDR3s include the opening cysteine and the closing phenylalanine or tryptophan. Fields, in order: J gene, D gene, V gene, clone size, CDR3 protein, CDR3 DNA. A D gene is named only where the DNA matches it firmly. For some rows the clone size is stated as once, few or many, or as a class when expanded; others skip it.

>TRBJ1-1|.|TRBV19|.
CASSIGLDTEAFF
TGTGCCAGTAGTATAGGTCTTGACACTGAAGCTTTCTTT
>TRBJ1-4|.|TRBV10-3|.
CAISEGQGGHEKLFF
TGTGCCATCAGTGAGGGACAAGGTGGCCATGAAAAACTGTTTTTT
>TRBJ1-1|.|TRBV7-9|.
CASSLPSNTEAFF
TGTGCCAGCAGCCTTCCCTCGAACACTGAAGCTTTCTTT
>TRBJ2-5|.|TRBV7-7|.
CASSLEQGVETQYF
TGTGCCAGCAGCTTAGAACAGGGTGTGGAGACCCAGTACTTC
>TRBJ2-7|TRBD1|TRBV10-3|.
CAIKGQGSYEQYF
TGTGCCATCAAAGGACAGGGCTCCTACGAGCAGTACTTC
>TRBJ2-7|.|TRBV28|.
CASSLTSGLLLPRGIKSEQYF
TGTGCCAGCAGCCTCACTTCGGGACTCCTGTTACCAAGGGGAATAAAGTCCGAGCAGTACTTC
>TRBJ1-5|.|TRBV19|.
CASSPVGGQPQHF
TGTGCCAGTAGCCCAGTGGGGGGGCAGCCCCAGCATTTT
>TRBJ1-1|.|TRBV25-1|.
CASSEWVGQGNTEAFF
TGTGCCAGCAGTGAATGGGTGGGTCAGGGGAACACTGAAGCTTTCTTT
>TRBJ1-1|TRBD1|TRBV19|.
CASSMAGGADTEAFF
TGTGCCAGTAGTATGGCAGGGGGCGCGGACACTGAAGCTTTCTTT
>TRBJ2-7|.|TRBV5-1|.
CASSADSSYEQYF
TGCGCCAGCAGCGCCGACAGTTCCTACGAGCAGTACTTC
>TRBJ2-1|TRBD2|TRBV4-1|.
CASSQSQSGIYNEQFF
TGCGCCAGCAGCCAATCACAAAGCGGGATTTACAATGAGCAGTTCTTC
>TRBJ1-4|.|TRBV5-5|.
CASSLVGAAEKLFF
TGTGCCAGCAGCTTGGTGGGGGCAGCTGAAAAACTGTTTTTT
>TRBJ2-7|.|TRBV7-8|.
CASSLESEHYEQYF
TGTGCCAGCAGCTTAGAATCGGAGCACTACGAGCAGTACTTC
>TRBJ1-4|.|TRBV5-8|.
CASSMTGSHSNEKLFF
TGTGCCAGCAGCATGACAGGTTCCCACTCTAATGAAAAACTGTTTTTT
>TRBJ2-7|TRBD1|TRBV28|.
CATSDRGISYEQYF
TGTGCCACTTCCGACAGGGGGATCTCCTACGAGCAGTACTTC
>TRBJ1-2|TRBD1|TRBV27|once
CASSPRDRGQGYGYTF
TGTGCCAGCAGTCCCAGGGACAGGGGGCAAGGGTATGGCTACACCTTC
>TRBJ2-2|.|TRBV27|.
CASSFFPGPTGTGELFF
TGTGCCAGCAGTTTTTTTCCCGGGCCCACGGGGACCGGGGAGCTGTTTTTT
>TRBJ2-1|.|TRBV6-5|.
CASSYSGGYNEQFF
TGTGCCAGCAGTTACTCCGGGGGTTACAATGAGCAGTTCTTC
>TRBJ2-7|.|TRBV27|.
CASRRPTRRDSYEQYF
TGTGCCAGCAGGCGACCAACGCGGAGGGATTCCTACGAGCAGTACTTC
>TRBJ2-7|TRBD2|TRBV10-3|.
CASSGRLYEQYF
TGTGCCAGCAGCGGGAGGCTCTACGAGCAGTACTTC
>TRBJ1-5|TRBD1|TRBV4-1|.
CASSQVKGARGNQPQHF
TGCGCCAGCAGCCAAGTAAAGGGGGCGCGGGGTAATCAGCCCCAGCATTTC
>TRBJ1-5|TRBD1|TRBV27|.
CASSPPPTGGRFYQPQHF
TGTGCCAGCAGTCCGCCCCCAACAGGGGGGAGGTTTTATCAGCCCCAGCATTTT
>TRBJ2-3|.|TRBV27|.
CASRPPGWVAEIRTDTQYF
TGTGCCAGCAGGCCCCCTGGCTGGGTAGCGGAGATTCGCACAGATACGCAGTATTTT
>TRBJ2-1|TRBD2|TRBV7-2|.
CASSLVAGGSYNEQFF
TGTGCCAGCAGCTTAGTCGCGGGAGGATCCTACAATGAGCAGTTCTTC
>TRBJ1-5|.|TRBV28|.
CASSPDSFRQPQHF
TGTGCCAGCAGTCCGGACAGTTTTCGGCAGCCCCAGCATTTT
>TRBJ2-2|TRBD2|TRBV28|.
CASSLSGLAGVGTGELFF
TGTGCCAGCAGTTTAAGTGGACTAGCGGGAGTGGGGACCGGGGAGCTGTTTTTT
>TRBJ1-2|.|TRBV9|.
CASSVDPSKSDYTF
TGTGCCAGCAGCGTAGACCCCTCCAAGAGCGACTACACCTTC
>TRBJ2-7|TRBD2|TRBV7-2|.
CASSPSGGAFYEQYF
TGTGCCAGCAGCCCTAGCGGGGGGGCCTTCTACGAGCAGTACTTC
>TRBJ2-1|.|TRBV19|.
CASGGGQLYNEQFF
TGTGCCAGCGGGGGGGGACAGCTATACAATGAGCAGTTCTTC
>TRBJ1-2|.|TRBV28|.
CASSLNNYGYTF
TGTGCCAGCAGCTTGAACAATTATGGCTACACCTTC
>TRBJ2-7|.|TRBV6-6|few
CASSHIPYEQYF
TGTGCCAGCAGCCACATCCCCTACGAGCAGTACTTC
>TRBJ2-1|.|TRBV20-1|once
CSARRVNEQFF
TGCAGTGCTCGGCGGGTCAATGAGCAGTTCTTC
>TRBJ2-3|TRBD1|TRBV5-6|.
CASSYLDRAPTDTQYF
TGTGCCAGCAGCTATCTGGACAGGGCACCCACAGATACGCAGTATTTT
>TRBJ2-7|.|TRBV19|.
CASSRGQPSYEQYF
TGTGCCAGTAGTAGAGGACAACCATCCTACGAGCAGTACTTC
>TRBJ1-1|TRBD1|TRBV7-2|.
CASSRRQGYDTEAFF
TGTGCCAGCAGCCGAAGACAGGGGTACGACACTGAAGCTTTCTTT
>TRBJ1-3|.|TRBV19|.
CASSQAAGNTIYF
TGTGCCAGTAGTCAGGCAGCTGGAAACACCATATATTTT
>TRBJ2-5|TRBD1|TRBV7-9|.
CASSSGQHPVPQYF
TGTGCCAGCAGCTCGGGACAGCACCCGGTCCCCCAGTACTTC
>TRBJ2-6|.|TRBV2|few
CASRRVSGANVLTF
TGTGCCAGCAGGAGGGTATCTGGGGCCAACGTCCTGACTTTC
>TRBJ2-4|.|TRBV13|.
CASSLGTGGLGNIQYF
TGTGCCAGCAGCCTAGGGACAGGCGGACTAGGAAACATTCAGTACTTC
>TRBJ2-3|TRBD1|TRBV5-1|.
CASSYTTGDGTDTQYF
TGCGCCAGCAGCTATACGACAGGGGATGGGACAGATACGCAGTATTTT
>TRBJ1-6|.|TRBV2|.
CASSPNNSPLHF
TGTGCCAGCAGTCCTAATAATTCACCCCTCCACTTT
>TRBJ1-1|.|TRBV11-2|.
CASSLGQGLNTEAFF
TGTGCCAGCAGCTTAGGTCAGGGCCTGAACACTGAAGCTTTCTTT
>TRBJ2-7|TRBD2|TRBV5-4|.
CASSTGTSGRYEQYF
TGTGCCAGCAGCACCGGGACTAGCGGGAGGTACGAGCAGTACTTC
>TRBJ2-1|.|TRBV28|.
CASSLGGLDYNEQFF
TGTGCCAGCAGTTTGGGGGGTCTCGACTACAATGAGCAGTTCTTC
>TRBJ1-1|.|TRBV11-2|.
CASSLDRESEAFF
TGTGCCAGCAGCTTAGATCGGGAGTCTGAAGCTTTCTTT
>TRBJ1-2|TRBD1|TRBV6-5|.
CASSYSGTGQDYGYTF
TGTGCCAGCAGTTACTCCGGGACAGGGCAGGACTATGGCTACACCTTC
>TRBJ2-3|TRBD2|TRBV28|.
CASRSTLSLAGETTDTQYF
TGTGCCAGCAGGTCTACTCTCTCACTAGCGGGGGAGACGACAGATACGCAGTATTTT
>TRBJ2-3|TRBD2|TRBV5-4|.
CASSQPTSGGFNTQYF
TGTGCCAGCAGCCAACCGACTAGCGGGGGGTTTAATACGCAGTATTTT
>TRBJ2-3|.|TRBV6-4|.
CASSEQGRTDTQYF
TGTGCCAGCAGTGAGCAGGGGCGCACAGATACGCAGTATTTT
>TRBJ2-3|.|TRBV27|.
CASSLTRGDTQYF
TGTGCCAGCAGTTTAACCCGGGGGGATACGCAGTATTTT
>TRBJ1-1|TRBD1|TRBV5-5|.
CASSIQGMGMNTEAFF
TGTGCCAGCAGCATACAGGGGATGGGTATGAACACTGAAGCTTTCTTT
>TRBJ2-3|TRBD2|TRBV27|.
CASSQSQWRGGKGTQYF
TGTGCCAGCAGTCAAAGCCAATGGCGGGGGGGAAAGGGAACGCAGTATTTT
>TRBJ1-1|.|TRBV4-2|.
CASSQPGQKNTEAFF
TGTGCCAGCAGCCAGCCCGGACAGAAGAACACTGAAGCTTTCTTT
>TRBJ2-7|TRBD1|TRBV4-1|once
CASSHRKTGLTYEQYF
TGCGCCAGCAGCCACAGGAAGACAGGGCTTACCTACGAGCAGTACTTC
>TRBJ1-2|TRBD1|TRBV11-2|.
CASSVVGGRLRDYGYTF
TGTGCCAGCTCAGTTGTAGGGGGCCGGCTCCGTGACTATGGCTACACCTTC